This T cell receptor beta chain was sequenced in a study of T cell responses to AZD1222 COVID-19 vaccine. From germline, CDR1 is LNHDA and CDR2 SQIVND (reference sequence). The CDR3 extends over 14 amino acids. The V gene lost 4 bases and the J gene lost 6 bases, with 13 bases spanning the gap. TCRdb's copy holds only in-frame clones and misses some; the assay was immunoSEQ multiplex PCR. The sample has approximately 74,000 clones; over 80% are singletons. The receptor's source is an adult in good health. The chain has TRBV19 and TRBJ2-1, with D hard to call. The sample here was peripheral blood, taken on day 0 of AZD1222 vaccination. The CDR3 DNA reads TGTGCCAGTAGTACCGGGTCCTGGAGCAATGAGCAGTTCTTC. Translated, it gives CASSTGSWSNEQFF.